This TCR beta chain comes out of a study of patients and donors after allogeneic stem cell transplantation. TCRdb passed the RT-PCR reads through MiXCR, listing each CDR3 protein once. The sample comprises tens of thousands of distinct CDR3 sequences, roughly 50% of which are singletons, and roughly two thirds rests with the top ten. The CDR3 consists of 16 residues. J lost 6 bases, V lost 5 bases, and 14 bases had no gene match. This clonotype has only a few counts. Material for sequencing was blood, either unsorted or a sorted T cell fraction (not recorded which). The rearrangement links TRBV12-3 or TRBV12-4 to TRBJ1-2; 8 positions agree with TRBD1. This sequence was found in a human donor who was either an allogeneic HSCT recipient or a stem cell or donor lymphocyte infusion donor (not recorded which). It is not recorded whose cells these are; they may come from a transplant donor. CDR3 sequence: CASSSSAGQGRHGYTF. CDR3 sequence (DNA): TGTGCCAGCAGTAGCTCAGCCGGACAGGGTCGACATGGCTACACCTTC.